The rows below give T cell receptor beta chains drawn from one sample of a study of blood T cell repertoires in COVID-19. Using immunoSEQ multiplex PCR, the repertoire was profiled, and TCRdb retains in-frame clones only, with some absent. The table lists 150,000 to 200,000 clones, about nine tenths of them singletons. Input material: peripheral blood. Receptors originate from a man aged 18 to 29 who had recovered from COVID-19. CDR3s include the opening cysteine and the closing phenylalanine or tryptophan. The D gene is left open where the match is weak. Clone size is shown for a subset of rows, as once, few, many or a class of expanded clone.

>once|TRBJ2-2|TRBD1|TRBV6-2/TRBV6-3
TGTGCCAGCAGTTTGGACAGGCCCGGCACCGGGGAGCTGTTTTTT
CASSLDRPGTGELFF
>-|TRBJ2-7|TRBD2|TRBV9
TGTGCCAGCAGCGTAGCTACGGGCGGGAGCACTAACGAGCAGTACTTC
CASSVATGGSTNEQYF
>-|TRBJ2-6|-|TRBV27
TGTGCCAGCAGCCCCCAGGAATTTGGGGCCAACGTCCTGACTTTC
CASSPQEFGANVLTF
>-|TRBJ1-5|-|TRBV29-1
TGCAGCGTTGTCGTTGGGGCAAGCAATCAGCCCCAGCATTTT
CSVVVGASNQPQHF
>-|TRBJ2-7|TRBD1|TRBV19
TGTGCCAGTAGTCCCGGGACAGCCTACGAGCAGTACTTC
CASSPGTAYEQYF
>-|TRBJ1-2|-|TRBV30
TGTGCCTGGAGTGCAGGGGCAAACTATGGCTACACCTTC
CAWSAGANYGYTF
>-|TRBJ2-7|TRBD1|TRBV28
TGTGCCAGCAGTATGGACAGGGACTTTGTCTACGAGCAGTACTTC
CASSMDRDFVYEQYF
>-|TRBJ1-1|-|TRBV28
TGTGCCAGCATTGGGGGCGGGGGGAAAGTTGAAGCTTTCTTT
CASIGGGGKVEAFF
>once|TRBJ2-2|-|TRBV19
TGTGCCAGTAGTATCTGGGGCGCCGGGGAGCTGTTTTTT
CASSIWGAGELFF
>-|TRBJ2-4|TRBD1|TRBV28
TGTGCCAGCAACCTACAGGGGGCGAAAAACATTCAGTACTTC
CASNLQGAKNIQYF
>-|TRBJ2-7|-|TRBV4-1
TGCGCCAGCAGCCAGAGGCACGGGCGGGAATATGACGAGCAGTACTTC
CASSQRHGREYDEQYF
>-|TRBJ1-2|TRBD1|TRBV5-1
TGCGCCAGCAGCTTGGGGGACAGCAACTATGGCTACACCTTC
CASSLGDSNYGYTF
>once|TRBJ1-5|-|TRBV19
TGTGCCAGTAACAAAGGAGGGTATAGCAATCAGCCCCAGCATTTT
CASNKGGYSNQPQHF
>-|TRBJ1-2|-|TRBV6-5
TGTGCCAGCAGCCCAACGGGCTATGGCTACACCTTC
CASSPTGYGYTF
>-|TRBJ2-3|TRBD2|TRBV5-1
TGCGCCAGCAGCCCTGGACTAGCGGGAGGGCTCACAGATACGCAGTATTTT
CASSPGLAGGLTDTQYF
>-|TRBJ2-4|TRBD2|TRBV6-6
TGTGCCAGCAGCCTCACCGATCCCTTAAGCGGGGTCCTAGCCAAAAACATTCAGTACTTC
CASSLTDPLSGVLAKNIQYF
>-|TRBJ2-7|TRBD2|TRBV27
TGTGCCAGCAGGGCTAGCGGCCAGATTACCTACGAGCAGTACTTC
CASRASGQITYEQYF
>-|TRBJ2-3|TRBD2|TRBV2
TGTGCCAGCAACGGCGGGAGCGCTAGCACAGATACGCAGTATTTT
CASNGGSASTDTQYF
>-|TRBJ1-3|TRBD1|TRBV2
TGTGCCAGCAGAGGACAGGGGGAAGGAAACACCATATATTTT
CASRGQGEGNTIYF
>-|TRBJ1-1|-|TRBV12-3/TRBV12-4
TGTGCCAGCAGTAATAGCCTGAGTGGTGCTTTCTTT
CASSNSLSGAFF
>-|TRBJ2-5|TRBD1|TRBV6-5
TGTGCCAGCAAACAGGGGGGCCAAGAGACCCAGTACTTC
CASKQGGQETQYF
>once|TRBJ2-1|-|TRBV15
TGTGCCACCAGCAGGGCAGGAGGGAGTAGTTACAATGAGCAGTTCTTC
CATSRAGGSSYNEQFF
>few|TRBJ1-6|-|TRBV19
TGTGCCAGTAGCGAACAGGGTCCGCGTAATTCACCCCTCCACTTT
CASSEQGPRNSPLHF
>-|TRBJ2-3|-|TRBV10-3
TGTGCCACCTACTCCCCACTAGTCCCAGATACGCAGTATTTT
CATYSPLVPDTQYF
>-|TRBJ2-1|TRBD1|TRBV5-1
TGCGCCAGCACCGGACAGGGGCCCTCCTACAATGAGCAGTTCTTC
CASTGQGPSYNEQFF
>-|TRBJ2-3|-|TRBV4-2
TGTGCCAGCAGGCAAGGAGGAGGGCTCACAGATACGCAGTATTTT
CASRQGGGLTDTQYF
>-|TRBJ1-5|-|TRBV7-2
TGTGCCAGCAGCGGGGGGGGGCAGTCTTATAGCAATCAGCCCCAGCATTTT
CASSGGGQSYSNQPQHF
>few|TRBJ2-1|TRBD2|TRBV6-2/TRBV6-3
TGTGCCAGCAGTTACGGCGGGAGCTCCTACAATGAGCAGTTCTTC
CASSYGGSSYNEQFF
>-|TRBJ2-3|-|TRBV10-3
TGTGCCATCTCGGACCCAGGGGAGTATAGAGATACGCAGTATTTT
CAISDPGEYRDTQYF
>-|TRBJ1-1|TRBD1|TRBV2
TGTGCCAGCAGGGCGGACAGGGGGTCCACTGAAGCTTTCTTT
CASRADRGSTEAFF
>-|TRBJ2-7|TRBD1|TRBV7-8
TGTGCCAGCAGCTTAGTAGACAGGGGGCTTGAGCAGTACTTC
CASSLVDRGLEQYF
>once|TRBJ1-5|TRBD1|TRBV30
TGTGCCTGGAGTCCCGGGACAGGGATTGGACAGCCCCAGCATTTT
CAWSPGTGIGQPQHF
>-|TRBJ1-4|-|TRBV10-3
TGTGCCATCAGCCGGGGGGCGGGTGAAAAACTGTTTTTT
CAISRGAGEKLFF
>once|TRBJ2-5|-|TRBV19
TGTGCCAGTAGTATAGAAAGGGGAGAGACCCAGTACTTC
CASSIERGETQYF
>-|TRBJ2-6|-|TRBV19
TGTGCCAGTAGGAGTGGGGCCAACGTCCTGACTTTC
CASRSGANVLTF
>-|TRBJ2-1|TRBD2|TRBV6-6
TGTGCCAGCAGTTACCCGGGGACTAGCGGCGCGGAGAAATTCTTC
CASSYPGTSGAEKFF
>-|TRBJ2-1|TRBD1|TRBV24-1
TGTGCCACCAGTGATCAGAATTCGGGACAGGGACGCAATGAGCAGTTCTTC
CATSDQNSGQGRNEQFF
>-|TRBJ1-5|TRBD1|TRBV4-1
TGCGCCAGCAGCCAACAGGGGGCCGGCAATCAGCCCCAGCATTTT
CASSQQGAGNQPQHF
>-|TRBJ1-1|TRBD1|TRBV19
TGTGCTACTAATATCGGACAGGGACCAATGAACACTGAAGCTTTCTTT
CATNIGQGPMNTEAFF
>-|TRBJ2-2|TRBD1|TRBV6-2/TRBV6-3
TGTGCCAGCAGCCCTAGGACAGGGCGGGTCGCCGGGGAGCTGTTTTTT
CASSPRTGRVAGELFF
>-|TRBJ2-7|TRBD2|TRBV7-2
TGTGCCAGCAGTCCGGGGGGGACTAGCGGGAGGGCAATCCGCGAGCAGTACTTC
CASSPGGTSGRAIREQYF
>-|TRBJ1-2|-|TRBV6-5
TGTGCCAGCAGTTACGGGAGCGGGGGATATGGCTACACCTTC
CASSYGSGGYGYTF
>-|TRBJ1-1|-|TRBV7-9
TGTGCCAGCAGCAACCGGGACTTAGAAGCTTTCTTT
CASSNRDLEAFF
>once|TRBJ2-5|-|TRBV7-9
TGTGCCAGCAGCACCCTGCTGTCCGTAGCCCAGTACTTC
CASSTLLSVAQYF